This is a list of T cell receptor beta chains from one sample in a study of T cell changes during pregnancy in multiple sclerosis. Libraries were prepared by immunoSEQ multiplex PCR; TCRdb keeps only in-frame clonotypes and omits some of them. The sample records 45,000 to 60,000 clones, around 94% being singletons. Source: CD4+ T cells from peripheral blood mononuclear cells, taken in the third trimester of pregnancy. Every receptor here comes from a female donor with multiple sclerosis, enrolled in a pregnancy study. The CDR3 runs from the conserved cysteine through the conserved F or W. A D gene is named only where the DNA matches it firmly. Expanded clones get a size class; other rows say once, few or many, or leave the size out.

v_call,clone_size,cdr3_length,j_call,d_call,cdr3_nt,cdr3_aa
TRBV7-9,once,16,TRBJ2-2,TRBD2,TGTGCCAGCAGTTTATTAGCGGGACCGAACACCGGGGAGCTGTTTTTT,CASSLLAGPNTGELFF
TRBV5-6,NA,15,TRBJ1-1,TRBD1,TGTGCCAGCAGCTTGTTATTCCCGGGACAGCCAAAAGCTTTCTTT,CASSLLFPGQPKAFF
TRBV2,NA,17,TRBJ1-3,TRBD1,TGTGCCAGCAGAACAGGGGTGCATTCGAGCTCTGGAAACGCCATATATTTT,CASRTGVHSSSGNAIYF
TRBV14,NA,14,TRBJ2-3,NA,TGTGCCAGCAGCCCTTCGGGTCTAACAGATACGCAGTATTTT,CASSPSGLTDTQYF
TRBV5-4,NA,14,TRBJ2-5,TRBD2,TGTGCCAGCAGCCGAGCGGGAGGTTCAGAGACCCAGTACTTC,CASSRAGGSETQYF
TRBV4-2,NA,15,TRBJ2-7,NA,TGTGCCAGCAGCCAAGAGGTAGCGAGTACCTACGAGCAGTACTTC,CASSQEVASTYEQYF
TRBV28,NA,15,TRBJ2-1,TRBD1,TGTGCCAGCAGTCCAGGGGGAAGCTCCTACAATGAGCAGTTCTTC,CASSPGGSSYNEQFF
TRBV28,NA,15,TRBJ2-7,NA,TGTGCCAGCCTTACTACTCTTAGCGGTACCTACGAGCAGTACTTC,CASLTTLSGTYEQYF
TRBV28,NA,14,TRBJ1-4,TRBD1,TGTGCCAGCAGCCTGACAGGGCGGAATGAAAAACTGTTTTTT,CASSLTGRNEKLFF
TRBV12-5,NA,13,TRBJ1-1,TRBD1,TGTGCTAGTGGCAGGGCAGGGGGCACTGAAGCTTTCTTT,CASGRAGGTEAFF
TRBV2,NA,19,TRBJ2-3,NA,TGTGCCAGCAGTGAAGATCCCCCGAAACTACGATCTGGTGGGGATACGCAGTATTTT,CASSEDPPKLRSGGDTQYF
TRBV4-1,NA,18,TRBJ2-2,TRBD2,TGCGCCAGCAGCCAAGATTGGGGGACTAGCGCGAACACCGGGGAGCTGTTTTTT,CASSQDWGTSANTGELFF
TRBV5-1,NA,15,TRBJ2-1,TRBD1,TGCGCCAGCAGCTTAAGGACAGGGGGGGGCGATGAGCAGTTCTTC,CASSLRTGGGDEQFF
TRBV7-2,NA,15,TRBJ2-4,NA,TGTGCCAGCAGTGTTGAAGCACTAGCCAAAAACATTCAGTACTTC,CASSVEALAKNIQYF
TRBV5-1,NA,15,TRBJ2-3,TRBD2,TGCGCCAGCAGCTTGACTAGCGGACGCACAGATACGCAGTATTTT,CASSLTSGRTDTQYF
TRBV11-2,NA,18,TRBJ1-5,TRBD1,TGTGCCAGCAGCTTAGACGGGACAGGGCGGGGTAGCAATCAGCCCCAGCATTTT,CASSLDGTGRGSNQPQHF
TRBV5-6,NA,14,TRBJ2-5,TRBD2,TGTGCCAGCAGCTTCGGACTAGGAGAAGAGACCCAGTACTTC,CASSFGLGEETQYF
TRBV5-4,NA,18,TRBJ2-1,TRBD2,TGTGCCAGCAGCCGCGGACTAGCGGGAGGTGGTGGGGACAATGAGCAGTTCTTC,CASSRGLAGGGGDNEQFF
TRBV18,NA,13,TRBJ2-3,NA,TGTGCCAGCTCACCAACCAGGGCAGATACGCAGTATTTT,CASSPTRADTQYF
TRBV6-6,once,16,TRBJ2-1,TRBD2,TGTGCCAGCAGTTCTTCTAGCGGGAGGGCCTCAGGTGAGCAGTTCTTC,CASSSSSGRASGEQFF
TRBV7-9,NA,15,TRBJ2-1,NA,TGTGCCAGCAGCTTAGGAGGGAGGCTCTACAATGAGCAGTTCTTC,CASSLGGRLYNEQFF
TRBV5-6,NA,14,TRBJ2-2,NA,TGTGCCAGCAGCTTGGGGCTAGCTCTCGGGGAGCTGTTTTTT,CASSLGLALGELFF
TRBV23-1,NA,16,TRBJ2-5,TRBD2,TGCGCCAGCAGCAGTATGGAGGCGGGGGGACGGGAGACCCAGTACTTC,CASSSMEAGGRETQYF
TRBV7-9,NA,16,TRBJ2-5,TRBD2,TGTGCCAGCAGCTTATCTCAACTAGCGGGCCAAGAGACCCAGTACTTC,CASSLSQLAGQETQYF
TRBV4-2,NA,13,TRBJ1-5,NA,TGTGCCAGCAGCCAAGATCGGAATCAGCCCCAGCATTTT,CASSQDRNQPQHF
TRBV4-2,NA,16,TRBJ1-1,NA,TGTGCCAGCAGCCCATCAGGGCAGGGTGGGAACACTGAAGCTTTCTTT,CASSPSGQGGNTEAFF
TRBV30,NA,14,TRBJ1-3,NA,TGTGCCTGGAGTAGAGGGACAAGGGGAAACACCATATATTTT,CAWSRGTRGNTIYF
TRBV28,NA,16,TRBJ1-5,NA,TGTGCCAGCAGTTTATCGTTAGGGGGGGCTAACCAGCCCCAGCATTTT,CASSLSLGGANQPQHF
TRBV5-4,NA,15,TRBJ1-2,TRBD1,TGTGCCAGCAGCTTGGCCGGGACAGGGGACTATGGCTACACCTTC,CASSLAGTGDYGYTF
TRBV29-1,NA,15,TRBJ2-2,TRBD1,TGCAGCGTTCGGCGGGACAGGACGAACACCGGGGAGCTGTTTTTT,CSVRRDRTNTGELFF
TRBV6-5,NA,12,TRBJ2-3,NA,TGTGCCAGCAGCTCTAGTTCAGATACGCAGTATTTT,CASSSSSDTQYF
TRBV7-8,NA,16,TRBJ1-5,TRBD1,TGTGCCAGCAGCTTTACGACAGGGATAGGCAATCAGCCCCAGCATTTT,CASSFTTGIGNQPQHF
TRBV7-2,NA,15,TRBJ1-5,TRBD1,TGTGCCAGCAGCCTGGCCCCGGGACAGAATCAGCCCCAGCATTTT,CASSLAPGQNQPQHF
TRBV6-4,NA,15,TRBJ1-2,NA,TGTGCCAGCAGTGACTCTGGGGCCCCCGGTAGGGGCTACACCTTC,CASSDSGAPGRGYTF
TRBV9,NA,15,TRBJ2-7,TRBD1,TGTGCCAGCAGCGTAGCCCCGGACAGGGACTACGAGCAGTACTTC,CASSVAPDRDYEQYF
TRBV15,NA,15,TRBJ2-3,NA,TGTGCCACCAGCAGAGATACAGGGATGGCAGATACGCAGTATTTT,CATSRDTGMADTQYF
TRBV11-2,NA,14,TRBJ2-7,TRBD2,TGTGCCAGCAGCCTAAGCGGGAGAGGTTACGAGCAGTACTTC,CASSLSGRGYEQYF
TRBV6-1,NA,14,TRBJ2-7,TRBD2,TGTGCCAGCAGCCCCTCTAGCGGGAGCTGGGAGCAGTACTTC,CASSPSSGSWEQYF
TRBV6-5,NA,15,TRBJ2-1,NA,TGTGCCAGCAGTCCCTCAGGTAGCTCCTACAATGAGCAGTTCTTC,CASSPSGSSYNEQFF
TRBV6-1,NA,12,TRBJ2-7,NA,TGTGCCAGCACGTACGGGAACTACGAGCAGTACTTC,CASTYGNYEQYF
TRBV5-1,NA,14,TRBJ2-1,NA,TGCGCCAGCAACGGTGGCGGGACGGTGGGTGAGCAGTTCTTC,CASNGGGTVGEQFF
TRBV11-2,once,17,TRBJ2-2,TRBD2,TGTGCCAGCAGCCATTGGACTAGCGGGAGTCACACCGGGGAGCTGTTTTTT,CASSHWTSGSHTGELFF
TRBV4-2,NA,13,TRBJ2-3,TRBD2,TGTGCCAGCAGCCAAGATGGACTAGCATCGCAGTATTTT,CASSQDGLASQYF
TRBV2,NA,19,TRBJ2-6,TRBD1,TGTGCCAGCATGTGGGCCCCGGGACAGGGGTTGTGGGGGGCCAACGTCCTGACTTTC,CASMWAPGQGLWGANVLTF
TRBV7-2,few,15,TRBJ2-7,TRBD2,TGTGCCAGCAGCTTAGTGTCTAGCGGGGCCTACGAGCAGTACTTC,CASSLVSSGAYEQYF